The 26 T cell receptor beta chains in this list originate from one sample, sequenced in a study of cytomegalovirus exposure and HLA in healthy donors (dated by TCRdb to about 2017). The library came from the immunoSEQ multiplex PCR assay. For the multiplex PCR, a mixture combining 60 forward primers for TCR Vbeta segments and 13 reverse primers for TCR Jbeta segments was used. This is the immuneACCESS table as TCRdb keeps it, with only in-frame sequences that have V and J called. A part of the clones is gone; compared with another copy, unresolved V genes explain less than half, and the rest is unexplained. Present in this sample are about 120,000 clones, 70% to 85% of which were seen just once. The biggest ten clones account for 4.5% to 6% of the sample. Sequencing was done on a sample of PBMCs. The origin of the receptors is a man aged 18 to 35 in good health and CMV-seropositive.

The chain joins TRBV5-4 to TRBJ1-2; 9 bases map to TRBD1. V lost 3 bases, J lost 1 base, and 7 bases stayed unmatched. This CDR3 has 16 residues. CDR1 SGHNT and CDR2 YYREEE come from the germline V gene (reference sequence). The CDR3 protein is CASSSGTGLLNYGYTF. CDR3 nucleotide sequence: TGTGCCAGCAGCTCCGGGACAGGGCTCCTTAACTATGGCTACACCTTC.

The chain carries TRBV7-6 and TRBJ2-5, with 13 bases that match TRBD2. The V segment lost 3 bases and the J segment 1 base; nucleotides outside the gene matches: 2. The germline V gene encodes CDR1 SGHVS and CDR2 FNYEAQ. This CDR3 has 16 amino acids. CDR3 nucleotides: TGTGCCAGCAGCTTTGGGACTAGCGGGATCCAAGAGACCCAGTACTTC. Translating gives CASSFGTSGIQETQYF.

This clone was found once. V usage is TRBV19 and J usage is TRBJ2-7; 9 bases line up with TRBD2. The length of the CDR3 is 15 residues. V shed 1 base and J 2 bases; nucleotides not matched to a gene: 3. Germline CDR1 and CDR2: LNHDA and SQIVND (reference sequence). DNA of the CDR3: TGTGCCAGTAGTATAGTTCTAGCGGGAACCTACGAGCAGTACTTC. It codes for CASSIVLAGTYEQYF.

The chain uses TRBV9 and TRBJ1-2, with TRBD1 matching 9 bases. There are 12 residues in the CDR3. Germline V gene sequence: CDR1 SGDLS, CDR2 YYNGEE. Trimming cost V 5 bases and J 8 bases; bases outside gene matches: 4. The CDR3 sequence: CASRLTGGGYTF. The CDR3, as DNA: TGTGCCAGCAGGCTGACAGGGGGGGGCTACACCTTC.

This chain links TRBV30 with TRBJ2-1; TRBD2 aligns across 10 bases. The germline V gene has CDR1 GTSNPN and CDR2 SVGIG (reference sequence). This CDR3 is built from 18 residues. V shed 1 base and J 8 bases; nucleotides not matched to a gene: 17. Here the CDR3 reads CAWSGQRGGLVSVDEQFF. CDR3 bases: TGTGCCTGGAGTGGCCAGCGGGGGGGCCTCGTTTCGGTCGATGAGCAGTTCTTC. Looking up the rest from reference TRBV30 and TRBJ2-1 gives the full variable domain: SQTIHQWPATLVQPVGSPLSLECTVEGTSNPNLYWYRQAAGRGLQLLFYSVGIGQISSEVPQNLSASRPQDRQFILSSKKLLLSDSGFYLCAWSGQRGGLVSVDEQFFGPGTRLTVL.

V usage is TRBV27 and J usage is TRBJ1-1; D perhaps matches TRBD1 (6 bases). Trimming removed 1 base from V and 0 bases from J, with 15 bases in between. Germline-derived CDR1 and CDR2 are MNHEY and SMNVEV (reference sequence). The CDR3 covers 17 residues. The DNA of the CDR3 is TGTGCCAGCAGTTTATTGTCGGGGGGCTATTTGAACACTGAAGCTTTCTTT. Translation gives CASSLLSGGYLNTEAFF.

The chain joins TRBV5-4 to TRBJ1-2, with D perhaps matching TRBD1 (5 bases). The CDR3 consists of 14 residues. Germline-derived CDR1 and CDR2 are SGHNT and YYREEE (reference sequence). Trimming removed 7 bases from V and 4 bases from J, with 17 bases in between. CDR3 sequence reads: CASGAGQGIYGYTF. CDR3 coding DNA: TGTGCCAGCGGGGCGGGGCAGGGCATCTATGGCTACACCTTC.

V gene TRBV6-5 combines with J gene TRBJ1-5; TRBD1 agrees at 7 bases. The CDR3 is 15 residues long. Unmatched junction bases numbered 8, after V lost 5 bases and J lost 4 bases. Germline V gives CDR1 MNHEY, CDR2 SVGAGI. Here the CDR3 DNA reads TGTGCCAGCAGTGCCTCGGGGACAGTTAATCAGCCCCAGCATTTT. Translating it yields CASSASGTVNQPQHF.

This chain joins TRBV20-1 and TRBJ1-2; TRBD1 is a possible D gene (5 bases). CDR3 length equals 10 residues. V shed 6 bases and J shed 5 bases, with 7 bases lying between them. CDR1 and CDR2 from the germline V gene are DFQATT and SNEGSKA (reference sequence). The CDR3 DNA reads as TGCAGTGCCAGGGCGTATGGCTACACCTTC. It yields the protein CSARAYGYTF.

The rearrangement links TRBV6-6 to TRBJ1-4; D not resolved. Per the germline V gene, CDR1 is MNHNY and CDR2 is SVGAGI (reference sequence). V was clipped by 2 bases and J by 0 bases, with 4 bases between them. The CDR3 contains 14 residues. The CDR3 spells CASSYAATNEKLFF. As DNA, the CDR3 is TGTGCCAGCAGTTACGCAGCAACTAATGAAAAACTGTTTTTT.

The V and J genes are TRBV2 and TRBJ1-5, with D unresolved. The CDR3 loop spans 14 amino acids. The germline V gene has CDR1 SNHLY and CDR2 FYNNEI. V was trimmed by 10 bases and J by 1 base, leaving 14 bases between them. CDR3 coding DNA: TGTGCCACTCAACCACAGCGGAGCAATCAGCCCCAGCATTTT. Translating it yields CATQPQRSNQPQHF. Using reference TRBV2 and TRBJ1-5 for the parts outside the CDR3, the full variable domain is EPEVTQTPSHQVTQMGQEVILRCVPISNHLYFYWYRQILGQKVEFLVSFYNNEISEKSEIFDDQFSVERPDGSNFTLKIRSTKLEDSAMYFCATQPQRSNQPQHFGDGTRLSIL.

The chain joins TRBV27 to TRBJ2-5; TRBD2 matches 7 bases. The CDR3 contains 15 residues. V was pared by 3 bases and J by 3 bases, with 7 bases of the junction left unmatched. Germline loops: CDR1 MNHEY, CDR2 SMNVEV (reference sequence). This CDR3 reads CASSLSASGKETQYF. DNA for the CDR3: TGTGCCAGCAGTTTGTCGGCTAGCGGAAAAGAGACCCAGTACTTC.

The V call is TRBV7-8, the J call TRBJ2-5; 7 bases are a match to TRBD1. CDR1 is SGHVS, CDR2 FQNEAQ, per germline. CDR3 length: 13 amino acids. The V gene end was trimmed by 5 bases and the J gene end by 7 bases; junction bases not matched to a gene: 7. The CDR3 sequence: CASSPDRARTQYF. CDR3 nucleotide sequence: TGTGCCAGCAGCCCAGACAGGGCGAGGACCCAGTACTTC.

This chain joins TRBV5-6 and TRBJ2-5; 8 positions agree with TRBD1. Near its end, the DNA agrees better with TRBJ2-7, so the J call may be wrong. The CDR3 is 13 amino acids. From germline, CDR1 is SGHDT and CDR2 YYEEEE. CDR3 in DNA: TGTGCCAGCAGCGCCATGACAGGGGACGAGCAGTACTTC. Protein product: CASSAMTGDEQYF.

This clone has just a few counts. Here the CDR3 reads CASRRLVNTGELFF. CDR3 nucleotide sequence: TGTGCCAGTCGTCGACTAGTGAACACCGGGGAGCTGTTTTTT. The rearrangement uses TRBV6-5 and TRBJ2-2; perhaps TRBD2 as D (6 bases). The CDR3 spans 14 residues. V lost 9 bases to trimming and J lost 1 base, with 12 bases between them. The germline gives CDR1 MNHEY, CDR2 SVGAGI.

This sequence joins TRBV18 and TRBJ1-6; a weak D match, TRBD1 (6 bases). Germline V CDR1 and CDR2: KGHSH, LQKENI. V was shortened by 3 bases and J by 9 bases, with 12 bases between the two germline ends. The CDR3 extends over 14 amino acids. DNA of the CDR3: TGTGCCAGCTCACCGTCGGGGGGCGGTTCACCCCTCCACTTT. Its protein product is CASSPSGGGSPLHF.

The chain links TRBV2 to TRBJ2-7; weak D call: TRBD2 (6 bases). With 2 bases removed from V and 4 bases from J, the gap between germline ends came to 12 bases. The CDR3 is 14 residues long. CDR1 is SNHLY and CDR2 is FYNNEI in the germline V gene. Here the CDR3 reads CASSELLAQYEQYF. For the CDR3, the DNA is TGTGCCAGCAGTGAACTACTAGCTCAGTACGAGCAGTACTTC. The whole variable domain, filled in from reference TRBV2 and TRBJ2-7, reads EPEVTQTPSHQVTQMGQEVILRCVPISNHLYFYWYRQILGQKVEFLVSFYNNEISEKSEIFDDQFSVERPDGSNFTLKIRSTKLEDSAMYFCASSELLAQYEQYFGPGTRLTVT.

V and J are TRBV28 and TRBJ2-7, with D possibly matching TRBD1 (6 bases). Germline V gene lookup returns CDR1 MDHEN and CDR2 SYDVKM. The length of the CDR3 is 14 residues. Deletions cut 5 bases from V and 2 bases from J, with 13 bases between. CDR3: CASSSGQLTYEQYF. Here the CDR3 DNA reads TGTGCCAGCAGTAGCGGACAGTTAACCTACGAGCAGTACTTC.

V usage is TRBV19 and J usage is TRBJ1-2, with 9 bases aligning to TRBD1. The J segment lost 7 bases and the V segment lost 6 bases, leaving 9 bases of the junction unmatched. From germline, CDR1 is LNHDA and CDR2 SQIVND (reference sequence). The CDR3 contains 14 residues. CDR3 DNA sequence: TGTGCCAGTAGCCTACAGGGGGCTAATATTGGCTACACCTTC. Translating it yields CASSLQGANIGYTF.

This clone was picked up one time. The chain recombines TRBV30 with TRBJ2-3; TRBD1 matches at 7 bases. The germline gives CDR1 GTSNPN, CDR2 SVGIG (reference sequence). V shed 7 bases and J 0 bases; nucleotides not matched to a gene: 7. CDR3 length: 14 amino acids. The CDR3 DNA sequence: TGTGCCTACTCAACAGGGGATAGCACAGATACGCAGTATTTT. This encodes CAYSTGDSTDTQYF.

The V call is TRBV6-1, the J call TRBJ2-5; TRBD1 agrees at 7 bases. The trim removed 2 bases at V and 3 bases at J, leaving 9 bases unmatched. The CDR3 consists of 16 residues. Looked up from germline, CDR1 is MNHNS and CDR2 is SASEGT. The CDR3 DNA reads as TGTGCCAGCAGTGAATACAAAGGGACAGTCGAAGAGACCCAGTACTTC. It codes for CASSEYKGTVEETQYF.

The chain joins TRBV10-3 to TRBJ1-1, with TRBD1 identical over 11 bases. The CDR3 consists of 16 residues. CDR1 and CDR2 from the germline V gene are ENHRY and SYGVKD. J lost 1 base, V lost 3 bases, and 4 bases had no gene match. The CDR3 nucleotides read TGTGCCATCAGTGACCCAGGGACAGGGGGGAACACTGAAGCTTTCTTT. This gives the protein CAISDPGTGGNTEAFF.

The chain is built from TRBV21-1 and TRBJ1-1; the table assigns TRBD1, which was not confirmed against the DNA. TRBV21-1 is an annotated pseudogene. The length of the CDR3 is 15 residues. The CDR3 sequence is CASSPPGQGHTEAFF. In DNA, the CDR3 is TGTGCCAGCAGCCCTCCCGGACAGGGCCATACTGAAGCTTTCTTT.

The chain uses TRBV5-4 and TRBJ2-7; D might be TRBD1 (6 bases). Trimming took off 3 bases at V and 3 bases at J, with 16 bases between the two ends. From germline, CDR1 is SGHNT and CDR2 YYREEE (reference sequence). The length of the CDR3 is 15 residues. CDR3 sequence: CASSSNRDGIYEQYF. Here the CDR3 DNA reads TGTGCCAGCAGCTCGAACAGGGATGGAATCTACGAGCAGTACTTC.

This rearrangement joins TRBV11-2 to TRBJ2-7; D is unresolved. The CDR3 runs to 14 residues. V was clipped by 4 bases and J by 5 bases, with 15 bases between them. Germline V CDR1 and CDR2: SGHAT, FQNNGV. This CDR3 is CASSSSIEVDEQYF. In DNA, the CDR3 is TGTGCCAGCAGCTCCTCGATTGAGGTCGACGAGCAGTACTTC.

This chain joins TRBV18 and TRBJ2-7, with D possibly being TRBD1 (6 bases). The CDR3 totals 15 residues. V lost 0 bases and J lost 4, with 13 bases in between. Germline V gene lookup returns CDR1 KGHSH and CDR2 LQKENI. DNA for the CDR3: TGTGCCAGCTCACCACCGTTGGGGGCGCGGTACGAGCAGTACTTC. This encodes CASSPPLGARYEQYF. The complete variable domain, with remaining parts taken from reference TRBV18 and TRBJ2-7, reads NAGVMQNPRHLVRRRGQEARLRCSPMKGHSHVYWYRQLPEEGLKFMVYLQKENIIDESGMPKERFSAEFPKEGPSILRIQQVVRGDSAAYFCASSPPLGARYEQYFGPGTRLTVT.